A selection of T cell receptor beta chains follows, all from one sample in a study of shared clonotypes between healthy human individuals. Clones were sequenced by immunoSEQ multiplex PCR, and TCRdb holds only the in-frame ones, with some missing. The table lists 2 million to 2.5 million clones, 80% to 95% of them singletons. Sequenced material: naive CD4+ T cells from PBMCs. These receptors came from a young man in good health. Some clones in this sample may be carry-over from other donors' samples. Each CDR3 is given with its conserved first and last residue. D genes are given only for firm matches. The listing skips clone size in some rows; elsewhere it reads once, few, many or a size class.

abundance: .; d_gene: TRBD2; j_gene: TRBJ2-7; v_gene: TRBV7-2; CDR3aa: CALAGGRLPYEQYF; CDR3nt: TGTGCCCTCGCGGGCGGGAGGCTTCCCTACGAGCAGTACTTC
abundance: .; d_gene: TRBD2; j_gene: TRBJ2-3; v_gene: TRBV2; CDR3aa: CASADGRLADTQYF; CDR3nt: TGTGCCAGCGCGGACGGGCGACTAGCGGATACGCAGTATTTT
abundance: .; d_gene: .; j_gene: TRBJ1-1; v_gene: TRBV28; CDR3aa: CASGFGLETNTEAFF; CDR3nt: TGTGCCAGCGGGTTCGGACTGGAGACGAACACTGAAGCTTTCTTT
abundance: once; d_gene: .; j_gene: TRBJ2-7; v_gene: TRBV6-5; CDR3aa: CASRPGGSYEQYF; CDR3nt: TGTGCCAGCAGGCCCGGGGGATCCTACGAGCAGTACTTC
abundance: .; d_gene: .; j_gene: TRBJ1-6; v_gene: TRBV5-4; CDR3aa: CASSLEPGDVNSPLHF; CDR3nt: TGTGCCAGCAGCTTGGAACCAGGGGACGTGAATTCACCCCTCCACTTT
abundance: .; d_gene: TRBD2; j_gene: TRBJ2-5; v_gene: TRBV5-1; CDR3aa: CASSYSGGPPLQETQYF; CDR3nt: TGCGCCAGCAGCTATTCGGGGGGGCCTCCTCTGCAAGAGACCCAGTACTTC
abundance: .; d_gene: .; j_gene: TRBJ2-7; v_gene: TRBV5-6; CDR3aa: CASSSVGGGSFDYEQYF; CDR3nt: TGTGCCAGCAGCTCCGTAGGGGGGGGTTCCTTCGACTACGAGCAGTACTTC
abundance: .; d_gene: .; j_gene: TRBJ1-2; v_gene: TRBV18; CDR3aa: CASSPLGATNYGYTF; CDR3nt: TGTGCCAGCTCACCATTGGGGGCCACAAACTATGGCTACACCTTC
abundance: once; d_gene: TRBD1; j_gene: TRBJ2-1; v_gene: TRBV6-1; CDR3aa: CASSEARGTGLYNEQFF; CDR3nt: TGTGCCAGCAGTGAAGCGCGAGGGACAGGGTTATACAATGAGCAGTTCTTC
abundance: .; d_gene: TRBD2; j_gene: TRBJ2-1; v_gene: TRBV4-2; CDR3aa: CASSLATSAKRNEQFF; CDR3nt: TGTGCCAGCAGCTTGGCCACTAGCGCTAAGAGAAATGAGCAGTTCTTC
abundance: .; d_gene: .; j_gene: TRBJ2-7; v_gene: TRBV5-1; CDR3aa: CASSLGQGGYEQYF; CDR3nt: TGCGCCAGCAGCTTGGGTCAGGGGGGCTACGAGCAGTACTTC
abundance: .; d_gene: .; j_gene: TRBJ1-3; v_gene: TRBV10-3; CDR3aa: CATNSPGNTIYF; CDR3nt: TGTGCCACCAACAGTCCTGGAAACACCATATATTTT
abundance: few; d_gene: .; j_gene: TRBJ1-1; v_gene: TRBV7-9; CDR3aa: CASSFSGVLNTEAFF; CDR3nt: TGTGCCAGCAGCTTCAGTGGTGTTTTAAACACTGAAGCTTTCTTT
abundance: .; d_gene: TRBD2; j_gene: TRBJ2-3; v_gene: TRBV9; CDR3aa: CASSAGVTSGSVDTQYF; CDR3nt: TGTGCCAGCAGCGCGGGGGTGACTAGCGGGAGTGTCGATACGCAGTATTTT
abundance: .; d_gene: .; j_gene: TRBJ1-4; v_gene: TRBV27; CDR3aa: CASSLYGNEKLFF; CDR3nt: TGTGCCAGCAGTTTATACGGTAATGAAAAACTGTTTTTT
abundance: .; d_gene: TRBD2; j_gene: TRBJ2-5; v_gene: TRBV7-2; CDR3aa: CASSQTASGWETQYF; CDR3nt: TGTGCCAGCAGCCAGACGGCTAGCGGTTGGGAGACCCAGTACTTC
abundance: .; d_gene: .; j_gene: TRBJ2-7; v_gene: TRBV5-1; CDR3aa: CASSPGFRDEQYF; CDR3nt: TGCGCCAGCAGCCCCGGGTTTCGGGACGAGCAGTACTTC
abundance: .; d_gene: .; j_gene: TRBJ1-1; v_gene: TRBV7-6; CDR3aa: CASSATLGTEAFF; CDR3nt: TGTGCCAGCAGCGCGACCCTGGGCACTGAAGCTTTCTTT
abundance: .; d_gene: .; j_gene: TRBJ2-2; v_gene: TRBV19; CDR3aa: CASKLGSADTELFF; CDR3nt: TGTGCCAGTAAATTAGGTAGCGCCGATACGGAGCTGTTTTTT
abundance: .; d_gene: .; j_gene: TRBJ2-1; v_gene: TRBV7-2; CDR3aa: CASSLMSVSYNEQFF; CDR3nt: TGTGCCAGCAGCTTAATGTCAGTCTCCTACAATGAGCAGTTCTTC
abundance: .; d_gene: TRBD2; j_gene: TRBJ2-1; v_gene: TRBV7-2; CDR3aa: CASLAGVSYNEQFF; CDR3nt: TGTGCCAGCCTAGCGGGAGTGAGTTACAATGAGCAGTTCTTC
abundance: .; d_gene: .; j_gene: TRBJ1-2; v_gene: TRBV27; CDR3aa: CASSLLFGGGGYTF; CDR3nt: TGTGCCAGCAGTTTATTATTCGGGGGAGGTGGCTACACCTTC
abundance: .; d_gene: .; j_gene: TRBJ2-1; v_gene: TRBV7-8; CDR3aa: CASSFGPNEQFF; CDR3nt: TGTGCCAGCAGCTTTGGCCCCAATGAGCAGTTCTTC
abundance: .; d_gene: .; j_gene: TRBJ1-2; v_gene: TRBV6-4; CDR3aa: CASRSPGDYGYTF; CDR3nt: TGTGCCAGCAGATCTCCAGGAGACTATGGCTACACCTTC
abundance: .; d_gene: TRBD2; j_gene: TRBJ2-1; v_gene: TRBV4-1; CDR3aa: CASSQRGGLVGPSSYNEQFF; CDR3nt: TGCGCCAGCAGCCAAAGAGGGGGACTAGTAGGCCCAAGCTCCTACAATGAGCAGTTCTTC
abundance: .; d_gene: .; j_gene: TRBJ2-7; v_gene: TRBV2; CDR3aa: CASSERRVELSYEQYF; CDR3nt: TGTGCCAGCAGTGAAAGACGAGTGGAACTCTCCTACGAGCAGTACTTC
abundance: .; d_gene: .; j_gene: TRBJ1-1; v_gene: TRBV28; CDR3aa: CASSLSHPGEAFF; CDR3nt: TGTGCCAGCAGTTTATCCCACCCCGGCGAAGCTTTCTTT
abundance: .; d_gene: TRBD2; j_gene: TRBJ2-7; v_gene: TRBV5-1; CDR3aa: CASSLGTSGPYEQYF; CDR3nt: TGCGCCAGCAGCCTAGGGACTAGCGGACCCTACGAGCAGTACTTC
abundance: .; d_gene: .; j_gene: TRBJ1-1; v_gene: TRBV6-6; CDR3aa: CASSPLVRTEAFF; CDR3nt: TGTGCCAGCAGCCCACTTGTGAGAACTGAAGCTTTCTTT
abundance: .; d_gene: .; j_gene: TRBJ2-1; v_gene: TRBV9; CDR3aa: CASSVDGGGGGASYNEQFF; CDR3nt: TGTGCCAGCAGCGTAGACGGTGGGGGAGGTGGGGCTTCCTACAATGAGCAGTTCTTC
abundance: .; d_gene: .; j_gene: TRBJ1-5; v_gene: TRBV7-8; CDR3aa: CASSLSTSPGLGGNQPQHF; CDR3nt: TGTGCCAGCAGCTTATCCACCAGTCCGGGACTTGGAGGCAATCAGCCCCAGCATTTT
abundance: .; d_gene: .; j_gene: TRBJ2-5; v_gene: TRBV7-2; CDR3aa: CASSLLGGQETQYF; CDR3nt: TGTGCCAGCAGCTTACTTGGCGGCCAAGAGACCCAGTACTTC
abundance: .; d_gene: TRBD2; j_gene: TRBJ2-7; v_gene: TRBV7-2; CDR3aa: CASSLGGTIAYEQYF; CDR3nt: TGTGCCAGCAGCTTAGGGGGGACTATAGCCTACGAGCAGTACTTC
abundance: .; d_gene: .; j_gene: TRBJ2-7; v_gene: TRBV5-4; CDR3aa: CASSTGTSYAYEQYF; CDR3nt: TGTGCCAGCAGCACTGGGACTTCCTATGCCTACGAGCAGTACTTC